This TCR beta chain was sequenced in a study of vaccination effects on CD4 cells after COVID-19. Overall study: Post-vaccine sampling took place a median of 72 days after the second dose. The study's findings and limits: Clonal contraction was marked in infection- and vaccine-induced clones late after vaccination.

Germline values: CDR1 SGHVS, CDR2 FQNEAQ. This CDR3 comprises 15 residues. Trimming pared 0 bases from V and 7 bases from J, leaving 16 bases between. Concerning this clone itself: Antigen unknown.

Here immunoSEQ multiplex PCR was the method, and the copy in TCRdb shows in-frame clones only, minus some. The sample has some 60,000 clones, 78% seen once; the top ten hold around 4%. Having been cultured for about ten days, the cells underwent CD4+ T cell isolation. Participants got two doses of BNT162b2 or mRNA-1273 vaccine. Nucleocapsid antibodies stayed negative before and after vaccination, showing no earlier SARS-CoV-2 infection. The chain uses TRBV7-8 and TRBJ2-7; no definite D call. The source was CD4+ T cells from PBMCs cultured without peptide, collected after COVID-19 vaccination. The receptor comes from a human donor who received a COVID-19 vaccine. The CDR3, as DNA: TGTGCCAGCAGCTTAGCGTACAGTACCTACGAAGAGCAGTACTTC. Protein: CASSLAYSTYEEQYF. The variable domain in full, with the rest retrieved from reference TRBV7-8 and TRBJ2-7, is GAGVSQSPRYKVAKRGQDVALRCDPISGHVSLFWYQQALGQGPEFLTYFQNEAQLDKSGLPSDRFFAERPEGSVSTLKIQRTQQEDSAVYLCASSLAYSTYEEQYFGPGTRLTVT.